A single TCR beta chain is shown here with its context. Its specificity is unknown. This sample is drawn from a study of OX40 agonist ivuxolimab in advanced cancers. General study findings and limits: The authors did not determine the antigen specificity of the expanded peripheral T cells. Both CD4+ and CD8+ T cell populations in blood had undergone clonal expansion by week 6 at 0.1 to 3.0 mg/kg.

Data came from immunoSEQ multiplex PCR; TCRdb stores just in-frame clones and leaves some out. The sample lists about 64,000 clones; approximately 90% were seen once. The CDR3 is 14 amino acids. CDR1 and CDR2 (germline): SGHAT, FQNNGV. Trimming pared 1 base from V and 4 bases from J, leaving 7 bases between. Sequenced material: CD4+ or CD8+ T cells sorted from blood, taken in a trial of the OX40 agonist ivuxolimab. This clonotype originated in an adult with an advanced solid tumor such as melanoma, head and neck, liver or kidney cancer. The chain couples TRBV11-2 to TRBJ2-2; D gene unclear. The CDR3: CASSLAGVTGELFF. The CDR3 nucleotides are TGTGCCAGCAGCTTAGCCGGAGTCACCGGGGAGCTGTTTTTT.